These T cell receptor beta chains were read from a single sample in a study of shared clonotypes between healthy human individuals. Clones were read by immunoSEQ multiplex PCR, and TCRdb kept only the in-frame ones, dropping some. The sample holds roughly 2.2 million clones, 85% to 95% seen once. The material sequenced was naive CD4+ T cells from PBMCs. These receptors were collected from a young man in good health. Some clones in this sample may be carry-over from other donors' samples. The CDR3 runs from the conserved cysteine through the conserved F or W. A D gene is named only where the DNA matches it firmly. Rows may omit the clone size; those that give it use once, few, many or a size class.

- TRBJ1-3 - TRBV2 TGTGCCAGCAGTGTCCAGTACTCTGGAAACACCATATATTTT CASSVQYSGNTIYF
- TRBJ1-2 - TRBV15 TGTGCCACCAGCAGAGGGACGAATGGCTACACCTTC CATSRGTNGYTF
- TRBJ2-2 - TRBV29-1 TGCAGCGTTAAAGGGGCGCGAACCGGGGAGCTGTTTTTT CSVKGARTGELFF
TRBD1 TRBJ1-1 few TRBV7-9 TGTGCCAGCAGCTTTAGGGGGCTCACGGCTTTCTTT CASSFRGLTAFF
TRBD1 TRBJ2-7 - TRBV5-4 TGTGCCAGCAGCCGGGGACAGAACTACGAGCAGTACTTC CASSRGQNYEQYF
- TRBJ2-4 - TRBV30 TGTGCCTGGAGGCAGGGCCTTAAAAACATTCAGTACTTC CAWRQGLKNIQYF
- TRBJ2-7 - TRBV5-1 TGCGCCAGCAGTGGAGAGGCCCCCTTCGAGCAGTACTTC CASSGEAPFEQYF
TRBD1 TRBJ1-1 - TRBV7-3 TGTGCCAGCAGCGTCGGACAGGGGGAAGGTGAAGCTTTCTTT CASSVGQGEGEAFF
- TRBJ2-2 - TRBV7-6 TGTGCCAGCAGCCAGCGACTAGCCGGGGAGCTGTTTTTT CASSQRLAGELFF
TRBD1 TRBJ1-5 - TRBV10-1 TGCGCCAGCAGTGAGTCGGGACAGCTCAATCAGCCCCAGCATTTT CASSESGQLNQPQHF
- TRBJ2-1 - TRBV9 TGTGCCAGCAGCGCCGGGCGGCTAGACTACAATGAGCAGTTCTTC CASSAGRLDYNEQFF
- TRBJ1-2 - TRBV20-1 TGCAGTGCCGACAGAAACTATGGCTACACCTTC CSADRNYGYTF
TRBD1 TRBJ2-1 once TRBV28 TGTGCCAGCAGTCCACGAAGGACAGGGGAAATGTTGAAGTTCTTC CASSPRRTGEMLKFF
TRBD1 TRBJ1-1 - TRBV30 TGTGCCTGGGCCCAAAAACAGGGGGCAGGGAACACTGAAGCTTTCTTT CAWAQKQGAGNTEAFF
- TRBJ1-2 - TRBV28 TGTGCCAGCAGTTCCCCGGGGCGGAGTGGCTACACCTTC CASSSPGRSGYTF
- TRBJ2-7 - TRBV30 TGTGCCTGGAGTGAGTATTCCGAGCAGTACTTC CAWSEYSEQYF
- TRBJ2-7 - TRBV25-1 TGTGCCAGCAGTGATCTAAGCTACGAGCAGTACTTC CASSDLSYEQYF
- TRBJ2-3 - TRBV2 TGTGCCAGCAGTGAACCGCAGGGCCCAGATACGCAGTATTTT CASSEPQGPDTQYF
- TRBJ2-7 - TRBV2 TGTGCCAGCAGAAGATCCCAGTTCTACTTC CASRRSQFYF
- TRBJ2-3 - TRBV9 TGTGCCAGCAGCGCCCTGTCGGGGACTGGATCCCGCACAGATACGCAGTATTTT CASSALSGTGSRTDTQYF
TRBD2 TRBJ2-1 - TRBV10-3 TGTGCCATCAGTGTGCCAGCGGGGCGGGAGCAGTTCTTC CAISVPAGREQFF
TRBD1 TRBJ2-6 - TRBV11-1 TGTGCCAGCAATACGGGGACAGGGGTTCCTGGGGCCAACGTCCTGACTTTC CASNTGTGVPGANVLTF
TRBD1 TRBJ2-2 once TRBV28 TGTGCCAGCAGTTCAGGGGGCGCGATCGGGGAGCTGTTTTTT CASSSGGAIGELFF
- TRBJ2-3 - TRBV20-1 TGCAGTGCCCCGTTCACAGATACGCAGTATTTT CSAPFTDTQYF
- TRBJ2-1 - TRBV5-4 TGTGCCAGCAGCTCCACGTCCTTCACCAATGAGCAGTTCTTC CASSSTSFTNEQFF
- TRBJ2-1 - TRBV7-9 TGTGCCAGCAGCGCCCGCGGAAACAATGAGCAGTTCTTC CASSARGNNEQFF
- TRBJ2-7 - TRBV28 TGTGCCAGCATCCAATCCGGCAGTTCCTACGAGCAGTACTTC CASIQSGSSYEQYF
- TRBJ2-4 - TRBV19 TGTGCCAGTAGTATCCCGGGAGAAGCTGGGCAGTACTTC CASSIPGEAGQYF
TRBD2 TRBJ2-1 - TRBV6-5 TGTGCCAGCCGCCACCTTAGCGGGAGCAGTTATGAGCAGTTCTTC CASRHLSGSSYEQFF
- TRBJ2-1 - TRBV9 TGTGCCAGCAGCGCCAGGGGGGACTACTCCTACAATGAGCAGTTCTTC CASSARGDYSYNEQFF
TRBD2 TRBJ2-7 - TRBV28 TGTGCCAGCAGTTTGTCACTAGCGGGAATCCCCTCCTACGAGCAGTACTTC CASSLSLAGIPSYEQYF
- TRBJ2-3 - TRBV27 TGTGCCAGCAGCCCCCTTGGGGGCGCAGATACGCAGTATTTT CASSPLGGADTQYF
- TRBJ2-2 - TRBV5-4 TGTGCCAGCAGCTTTCTGGACCAGCCCGGGGAGCTGTTTTTT CASSFLDQPGELFF
- TRBJ2-7 - TRBV5-4 TGTGCCAGCAGCTCGGGACTTCTAAGCTCCTACGAGCAGTACTTC CASSSGLLSSYEQYF
- TRBJ1-4 - TRBV28 TGTGCCAGCAGTCGCCCGCCGCCTAATGAAAAACTGTTTTTT CASSRPPPNEKLFF
- TRBJ2-1 - TRBV30 TGTGCCTGGAGTCGAATAGGACCCTACAATGAGCAGTTCTTC CAWSRIGPYNEQFF
TRBD2 TRBJ2-1 - TRBV11-2 TGTGCCAGCAGCTTAGGTCGGTCGAGGGAGGGCCCCTACAATGAGCAGTTCTTC CASSLGRSREGPYNEQFF
- TRBJ2-2 - TRBV4-2 TGTGCCAGCAGCCAAGAGGGGGGCTTAAACACCGGGGAGCTGTTTTTT CASSQEGGLNTGELFF
- TRBJ2-3 - TRBV30 TGTGCCTGGAACCGTGTCGGCGGGCGATACACAGATACGCAGTATTTT CAWNRVGGRYTDTQYF
- TRBJ1-2 - TRBV9 TGTGCCAGCAGCGCCGGGACGGGCTATGGCTACACCTTC CASSAGTGYGYTF
- TRBJ1-1 - TRBV11-2 TGTGCCAGCAGCTTAGCTGGAAACACTGAAGCTTTCTTT CASSLAGNTEAFF
TRBD1 TRBJ2-5 once TRBV2 TGTGCCAGCAGTGAGGGACAGGGTACGAAGACCCAGTACTTC CASSEGQGTKTQYF
- TRBJ1-3 - TRBV4-2 TGTGCCAGCAGCCCCGAGCTCGATTCAGGTTATGATGGAAACACCATATATTTT CASSPELDSGYDGNTIYF
- TRBJ1-2 - TRBV6-5 TGTGCCAGCAGGGACAGATCCTTACGTGGCTACACCTTC CASRDRSLRGYTF
TRBD1 TRBJ1-1 - TRBV5-1 TGCGCCAGCGGATTTGACAGGGCGGGTACTGAAGCTTTCTTT CASGFDRAGTEAFF
TRBD1 TRBJ1-1 - TRBV9 TGTGCCAGCAGCGCAGGGGAGGGGGCTACCACTGAAGCTTTCTTT CASSAGEGATTEAFF